This is a list of T cell receptor beta chains from one sample in a study of HIV-infected patients and healthy controls. TCRdb itself ran the 5' RACE reads through MiXCR, one entry per CDR3 protein. The table has about 64,000 distinct CDR3 sequences, less than 20% seen once; the top ten hold more than 1.4%. Material for sequencing was CD4+ T cells from blood. These receptors all stem from a human donor in good health. Both conserved end residues are part of each CDR3. D genes are given only for firm matches. Some rows mark clone size as missing; the rest say once, few, many or name a class of expanded clone.

J	V	D	size	DNA	CDR3
TRBJ2-1	TRBV20-1	-	many	TGCAGTGCTAGGAAAACGGTCTCCCACAATGAGCAGTTCTTC	CSARKTVSHNEQFF
TRBJ1-4	TRBV5-1	-	few	TGCGCCAGCAGCTTGGCAGGCGGTAATGAAAAACTGTTTTTT	CASSLAGGNEKLFF
TRBJ1-1	TRBV3-1	-	few	TGTGCCAGCAGCCAACGACGGGGCACTGAAGCTTTCTTT	CASSQRRGTEAFF
TRBJ2-5	TRBV7-2	-	many	TGTGCCAGCAGCTTAGGACTACAAGAGACCCAGTACTTC	CASSLGLQETQYF
TRBJ1-1	TRBV19	TRBD1	-	TGTGCCAGTAGTTCCGAAGACAGGGGATATGGCACTGAAGCTTTCTTT	CASSSEDRGYGTEAFF
TRBJ2-1	TRBV12-3/TRBV12-4	-	many	TGTGCCAGCAGTTTAGTTCGGGGAAATGAGCAGTTCTTC	CASSLVRGNEQFF
TRBJ2-7	TRBV20-1	-	-	TGCAGTGCTAGAGCCCCCCGGGCAGGGGTGAATCACGAGCAGTACTTC	CSARAPRAGVNHEQYF
TRBJ1-2	TRBV11-2	TRBD1	-	TGTGCCAGCAGCTCTAACAGGGGGAACTATGGCTACACCTTC	CASSSNRGNYGYTF
TRBJ2-5	TRBV7-2	TRBD2	-	TGTGCCAGCAGCTTTAGCGGGGGTGTCCAAGAGACCCAGTACTTC	CASSFSGGVQETQYF
TRBJ2-5	TRBV6-5	TRBD2	-	TGTGCCAGCAGTTACCGACTAGCACAAGAGACCCAGTACTTC	CASSYRLAQETQYF
TRBJ1-4	TRBV6-6	TRBD1	few	TGTGCCAGCAGTTACCCTCCGGGACAGCATGAAAAACTGTTTTTT	CASSYPPGQHEKLFF
TRBJ1-1	TRBV7-8	-	-	TGTGCCAGCAGCTCCCTGATGGGAACCACTGAAGCTTTCTTT	CASSSLMGTTEAFF
TRBJ2-3	TRBV20-1	TRBD2	-	TGCAGTGCTAGAGATCGTCGACTAGCGGGAGCAGATACGCAGTATTTT	CSARDRRLAGADTQYF
TRBJ2-1	TRBV7-2	-	-	TGTGCCAGCAGCTTAACCCCCGCCCTAGCTCTTCACAATGAGCAGTTCTTC	CASSLTPALALHNEQFF
TRBJ2-7	TRBV19	TRBD2	many	TGTGCCAGTAAGAGCGGGAGCTCCTACGAGCAGTACTTC	CASKSGSSYEQYF
TRBJ1-5	TRBV6-5	-	few	TGTGCCAGCAGTTATACAGGGAATGGGGATCAGCCCCAGCATTTT	CASSYTGNGDQPQHF
TRBJ2-3	TRBV5-8	TRBD2	-	TGTGCCAGCAGCCCGGCTAGCGGCGCCCACAACACAGATACGCAGTATTTT	CASSPASGAHNTDTQYF
TRBJ1-4	TRBV4-1	-	few	TGCGCCAGCAGCGGGGGGGTAACTAATGAAAAACTGTTTTTT	CASSGGVTNEKLFF
TRBJ2-7	TRBV6-6	-	-	TGTGCCAGCAGTTACTCGACTCGTTTTATCGAGCAGTACTTC	CASSYSTRFIEQYF
TRBJ2-7	TRBV12-5	-	few	TGTGCTAGTGGTTTGCTCCGACCGAGCGGAAGCTCCTACGAGCAGTACTTC	CASGLLRPSGSSYEQYF
TRBJ1-2	TRBV6-5	TRBD1	many	TGTGCCAGCAGGGAACAGGGGGCCAACTATGGCTACACCTTC	CASREQGANYGYTF
TRBJ2-3	TRBV2	-	few	TGTGCCAGCAGTGTCGGGGGAGATACGCAGTATTTT	CASSVGGDTQYF
TRBJ2-7	TRBV5-4	TRBD1	-	TGTGCCAGCAGCGACCCGACAGGGGGGTCGAGCGAGCAGTACTTC	CASSDPTGGSSEQYF
TRBJ2-3	TRBV4-2	-	many	TGTGCCAGCAGCCGGGGCGAAGGGGGGACAGATACGCAGTATTTT	CASSRGEGGTDTQYF
TRBJ2-7	TRBV11-2	TRBD2	few	TGTGCCAGCAGCTTAGAAGGGACTAGTGGGTACGAGCAGTACTTC	CASSLEGTSGYEQYF
TRBJ2-1	TRBV6-5	-	many	TGTGCCAGCAGCTTCGACAGGAGCTCCTACAATGAGCAGTTCTTC	CASSFDRSSYNEQFF
TRBJ2-5	TRBV11-2	-	few	TGTGCCAGCAGCTTATTTGGCGGAAAAGAGACCCAGTACTTC	CASSLFGGKETQYF
TRBJ2-2	TRBV14	-	few	TGTGCCAGCAGCCAACAGAACACCGGGGAGCTGTTTTTT	CASSQQNTGELFF
TRBJ1-1	TRBV10-3	-	-	TGTGCCATCAGTGACCGGACGAACACTGAAGCTTTCTTT	CAISDRTNTEAFF
TRBJ1-1	TRBV5-1	-	many	TGCGCCAGCAGCTTGTTTGACACGAACACTGAAGCTTTCTTT	CASSLFDTNTEAFF
TRBJ1-2	TRBV29-1	-	-	TGCAGCGTTGAAGGCAGGGGTGTAGGCTACACCTTC	CSVEGRGVGYTF
TRBJ2-3	TRBV20-1	-	few	TGCAGTGCTATTCTGGGGAGTAGAGATACGCAGTATTTT	CSAILGSRDTQYF
TRBJ2-2	TRBV9	-	few	TGTGCCAGCAGGGCTTCAGGGAGCACCGGGGAGCTGTTTTTT	CASRASGSTGELFF
TRBJ1-1	TRBV3-1	-	few	TGTGCCAGCGACTCAAGAGCCGGCACTGAAGCTTTCTTT	CASDSRAGTEAFF
TRBJ2-3	TRBV6-5	-	-	TGTGCCAGCAGTCCGTCCTCCCCCCGCGATACGCAGTATTTT	CASSPSSPRDTQYF
TRBJ1-5	TRBV6-1	-	many	TGTGCCAGCAGTGAAGACCAGGTCCGCGGGACCATCTATCAGCCCCAGCATTTT	CASSEDQVRGTIYQPQHF
TRBJ2-1	TRBV7-9	-	-	TGTGCCAGCAGCTTGGATAAGAATGAGCAGTTCTTC	CASSLDKNEQFF
TRBJ1-2	TRBV12-3/TRBV12-4	TRBD1	-	TGTGCCAGCAGTTCCCGGGACAGGGGGCGCGATTATGGCTACACCTTC	CASSSRDRGRDYGYTF
TRBJ1-5	TRBV5-1	TRBD1	many	TGCGCCAGCAGCTCGGGACAGCCCGGCCAGCCCCAGCATTTT	CASSSGQPGQPQHF
TRBJ1-6	TRBV6-1	TRBD1	many	TGTGCCAGCAGTGAACACACAGGGGGAAATTCACCCCTCCACTTT	CASSEHTGGNSPLHF
TRBJ2-5	TRBV5-1	TRBD2	many	TGCGCCAGCAGCCCCTTAGCGGGCCCGACGGGGACCCAGTACTTC	CASSPLAGPTGTQYF
TRBJ1-2	TRBV20-1	-	-	TGCAGTGCCGGCGGAGGGGAGGGGTCGGACTATGGCTACACCTTC	CSAGGGEGSDYGYTF
TRBJ1-5	TRBV28	-	-	TGTGCCAGCAGTTTGGCACAGGGATCATACCAGCCCCAGCATTTT	CASSLAQGSYQPQHF
TRBJ1-1	TRBV6-1	-	many	TGTGCCAGCAGTATATATTTTGCACCTAACACTGAAGCTTTCTTT	CASSIYFAPNTEAFF
TRBJ1-3	TRBV12-3/TRBV12-4	-	many	TGTGCCAGCAGTTACAGGCCAACCCTCGGAAACACCATATATTTT	CASSYRPTLGNTIYF
TRBJ1-5	TRBV19	-	many	TGTGCCAGTAGTCAAAGGGTGGATCAGCCCCAGCATTTT	CASSQRVDQPQHF
TRBJ2-5	TRBV20-1	TRBD1	-	TGCAGTGCTAAGATCGGGACAGGGGGCGGGGAGACCCAGTACTTC	CSAKIGTGGGETQYF
TRBJ2-5	TRBV12-3/TRBV12-4	-	few	TGTGCCAGCAGGACAGGGAGGTTGGAGACCCAGTACTTC	CASRTGRLETQYF
TRBJ1-5	TRBV14	-	-	TGTGCCAGCAGCCAAGGGGATGCTAGCAATCAGCCCCAGCATTTT	CASSQGDASNQPQHF
TRBJ2-1	TRBV20-1	TRBD2	-	TGCAGTGCTAGGATATTAGCGGGAGGGTACAATGAGCAGTTCTTC	CSARILAGGYNEQFF
TRBJ2-1	TRBV12-3/TRBV12-4	TRBD1	many	TGTGCCAGCAGTCCCGGGCAGGGGGCCTACAATGAGCAGTTCTTC	CASSPGQGAYNEQFF
TRBJ1-5	TRBV6-2/TRBV6-3	TRBD1	few	TGTGCCAGCAGGCAGGGGGCCTATCAGCCCCAGCATTTT	CASRQGAYQPQHF
TRBJ2-3	TRBV29-1	TRBD1	-	TGCAGCGTAGCTCTTGGACAGGGCTATACAGATACGCAGTATTTT	CSVALGQGYTDTQYF
TRBJ1-1	TRBV30	TRBD1	-	TGTGCCTGGAGTACCCTGGGACAGGGGGCGCAGGCTTTCTTT	CAWSTLGQGAQAFF
TRBJ1-1	TRBV6-5	-	many	TGTGCCAGCAGACTCGGGGGCAAGGGCACTGAAGCTTTCTTT	CASRLGGKGTEAFF
TRBJ2-1	TRBV7-7	TRBD2	-	TGTGCTAGCAGCCCCGGGACTAGCGGCAATGAGCAGTTCTTC	CASSPGTSGNEQFF
TRBJ2-1	TRBV6-6	TRBD1	-	TGTGCCAGCAGCCGGGACAGCCTCTCCTACAATGAGCAGTTCTTC	CASSRDSLSYNEQFF
TRBJ2-5	TRBV20-1	TRBD2	many	TGCAGTGCTGGCGGGACTAGCGGACAAGAGACCCAGTACTTC	CSAGGTSGQETQYF
TRBJ1-2	TRBV5-1	TRBD1	-	TGCGCCAGCAGCTTGGAGCGACGCCTTATTGAGGAGACAGGGTTCACCTTC	CASSLERRLIEETGFTF